Listed below are T cell receptor beta chains from one sample, sequenced in a study of shared T cell receptors in the human thymus. The repertoire was sequenced with immunoSEQ multiplex PCR; TCRdb's copy has only in-frame clones and lacks some. This sample has 600,000 or so clones, with approximately 87% found just once. The data also belong to a second study, concerning human thymus T cells.

Sequenced input: thymocytes. The receptors were sampled from a boy younger than two with a congenital heart defect. The CDR3 runs from the conserved cysteine through the conserved F or W. The order of the fields is CDR3 protein, J gene, V gene.

CASRSARAPYEQYF,TRBJ2-7,TRBV5-4
CASSRPTGGYTF,TRBJ1-2,TRBV28
CASSASSAPGQIAKNIQYF,TRBJ2-4,TRBV7-9
CASSQDLVLAGGPQETQYF,TRBJ2-5,TRBV4-3
CASSLPTGLSTDTQYF,TRBJ2-3,TRBV28
CASYGTPNQPQHF,TRBJ1-5,TRBV5-1
CASSHRGRGYTF,TRBJ1-2,TRBV28
CASSQDLRGRVLPTSGAYEQYF,TRBJ2-7,TRBV14
CASSVNSRSNEQFF,TRBJ2-1,TRBV28
CASSEPDSNTEAFF,TRBJ1-1,TRBV25-1
CASSMSGDASNQPQHF,TRBJ1-5,TRBV19
CASSRGFNQPQHF,TRBJ1-5,TRBV11-1
CASSLGTSPISNEQFF,TRBJ2-1,TRBV7-9
CASSGAGGPHEQFF,TRBJ2-1,TRBV5-4
CASSLRLVDEHEQFF,TRBJ2-1,TRBV7-7
CASAGQVLSNYGYTF,TRBJ1-2,TRBV6-5
CASSQVLFEANTGELFF,TRBJ2-2,TRBV4-1
CASSQEGSPLDSYNEQFF,TRBJ2-1,TRBV4-3